A selection of T cell receptor beta chains follows, all from one sample in a study of control samples from healthy donors and cancer patients. Some clones are missing from TCRdb's copy, which holds only in-frame ones; the method was immunoSEQ multiplex PCR. Among roughly 120,000 clones listed, roughly nine tenths were seen once. Sequencing was carried out using PBMCs. The receptors originated from a woman aged 45-60 years with colorectal cancer. The CDR3 runs from the conserved cysteine through the conserved F or W. Each record gives: clone size, CDR3 length, D gene, V gene, J gene, CDR3 DNA, CDR3 protein. The D gene is left open where the match is weak. Some rows mark clone size as missing; the rest say once, few, many or name a class of expanded clone.

-	15	-	TRBV10-2	TRBJ2-3	TGCGCCAGCATCGCTGACAGGTTAATCACAGATACGCAGTATTTT	CASIADRLITDTQYF
-	12	-	TRBV5-6	TRBJ1-1	TGTGCCAGCAGCCTCAAACCCGGCCTGGCTTTCTTT	CASSLKPGLAFF
-	13	-	TRBV27	TRBJ1-5	TGTGCCAGCCACCCAGGGTGGGGTGGGTTCGAACATTTT	CASHPGWGGFEHF
once	15	-	TRBV29-1	TRBJ1-1	TGCAGCGTTGGGGGGCTGACCTCCGGGGGCTTTGAAGCTTTCTTT	CSVGGLTSGGFEAFF
-	17	-	TRBV7-9	TRBJ1-4	TGTGCCAGCAGCTTGGGAACCACGGGGCTAACTAATGAAAAACTGTTTTTT	CASSLGTTGLTNEKLFF
many	11	TRBD2	TRBV29-1	TRBJ2-7	TGCAGCGTTAACACGGGGGGCGAGCAGTACTTC	CSVNTGGEQYF
-	13	-	TRBV11-2	TRBJ2-7	TGTGCCAGCAGCTTAGCGGGTCTATACGAGCAGTACTTC	CASSLAGLYEQYF
-	13	-	TRBV2	TRBJ1-1	TGTGCCAGCAGTGAAGTCAGGAACCCTGAAGCTTTCTTT	CASSEVRNPEAFF
-	16	-	TRBV19	TRBJ1-5	TGTGCCAGTAGTGGATCGGTAGGGCGTAGCAATCAGCCCCAGCATTTT	CASSGSVGRSNQPQHF
-	15	-	TRBV6-5	TRBJ1-2	TGTGCCAGCAGTTACTCTCTAGGGATGAGCTATGGCTACACCTTC	CASSYSLGMSYGYTF
-	14	TRBD1	TRBV24-1	TRBJ2-1	TGTGCCACCAGTGATTTTGGACAGGGCTATGAGCAGTTCTTC	CATSDFGQGYEQFF
-	16	-	TRBV6-6	TRBJ1-2	TGTGCCAGCAGTTACCGCCCCCAGATAACTAACTATGGCTACACCTTC	CASSYRPQITNYGYTF